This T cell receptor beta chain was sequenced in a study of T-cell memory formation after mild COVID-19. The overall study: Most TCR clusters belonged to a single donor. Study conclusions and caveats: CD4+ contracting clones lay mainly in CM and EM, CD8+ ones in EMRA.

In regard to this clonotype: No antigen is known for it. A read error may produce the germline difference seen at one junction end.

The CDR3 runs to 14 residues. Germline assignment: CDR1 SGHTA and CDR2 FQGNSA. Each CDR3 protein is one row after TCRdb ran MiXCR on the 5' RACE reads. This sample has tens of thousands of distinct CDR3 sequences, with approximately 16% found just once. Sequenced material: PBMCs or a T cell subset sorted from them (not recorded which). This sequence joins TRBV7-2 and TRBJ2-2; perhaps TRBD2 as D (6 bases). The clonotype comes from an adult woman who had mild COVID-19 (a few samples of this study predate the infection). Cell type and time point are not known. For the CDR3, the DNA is TGTGCCAGCAGCCGTCTAGCGAAAACCGGGGAGCTGTTTTTT. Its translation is CASSRLAKTGELFF.